The clone carrying this T cell receptor (beta chain) was seen a handful of times. This specimen belongs to a study of control samples from healthy donors and cancer patients. Using immunoSEQ multiplex PCR, the repertoire was profiled, and TCRdb retains in-frame clones only, with some absent. The sample has roughly 100,000 clones; about four fifths are singletons. Deletions cut 5 bases from V and 6 bases from J, with 10 bases between. The CDR3 loop spans 12 amino acids. Sequences were obtained from blood. This chain links TRBV12-3 or TRBV12-4 with TRBJ1-2, with D uncertain. The receptor was isolated from a woman aged 45-65 years in good health. The CDR3 DNA sequence: TGTGCCAGCAGTGGGCCCGAGGATGGCTACACCTTC. As protein: CASSGPEDGYTF.